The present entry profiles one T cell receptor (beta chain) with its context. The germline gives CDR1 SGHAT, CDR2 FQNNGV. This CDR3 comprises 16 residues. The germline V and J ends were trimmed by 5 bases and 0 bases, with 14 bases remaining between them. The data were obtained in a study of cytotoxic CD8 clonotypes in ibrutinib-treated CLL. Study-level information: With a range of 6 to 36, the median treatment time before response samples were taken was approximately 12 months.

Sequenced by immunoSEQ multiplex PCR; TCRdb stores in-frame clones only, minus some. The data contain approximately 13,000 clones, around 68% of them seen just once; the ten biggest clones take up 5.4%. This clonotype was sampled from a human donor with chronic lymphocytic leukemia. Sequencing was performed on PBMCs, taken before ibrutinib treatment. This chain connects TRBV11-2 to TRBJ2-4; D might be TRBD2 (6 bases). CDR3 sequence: CASSPFRLGAKNIQYF. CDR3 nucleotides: TGTGCCAGCAGCCCCTTCCGACTAGGAGCCAAAAACATTCAGTACTTC. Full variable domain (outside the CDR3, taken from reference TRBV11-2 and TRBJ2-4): EAGVAQSPRYKIIEKRQSVAFWCNPISGHATLYWYQQILGQGPKLLIQFQNNGVVDDSQLPKDRFSAERLKGVDSTLKIQPAKLEDSAVYLCASSPFRLGAKNIQYFGAGTRLSVL.